The table lists the clone carrying this TCR beta chain with a count of one. Its antigen is not known. CDR1 SEHNR and CDR2 FQNEAQ come from the germline V gene (reference sequence). The ends were cut back, 6 bases at V and 2 bases at J, with 11 bases in the middle. This CDR3 region has 15 residues. This table comes from immunoSEQ multiplex PCR, and its TCRdb copy is limited to in-frame clones, with some not included. Of 130,000 to 150,000 clones in the sample, about nine tenths were seen once. This sample was taken from a study of cytomegalovirus exposure and HLA in healthy donors. While the first cohort had 600 to 800 subjects, the donors belonged to the separate validation cohort of roughly 130 subjects. Study-level points and caveats: The authors confirmed in vitro that a few CMV-associated chains were specific for CMV antigens. Reportedly, diagnosis of cytomegalovirus status by the classifier showed high specificity and sensitivity. Investigators reported more than 150 TCR beta chains as tied to cytomegalovirus.

Sequencing used PBMCs. The clonotype was recovered from a woman in her twenties or thirties in good health and CMV-seropositive. The chain carries TRBV7-9 and TRBJ2-6, with D maybe TRBD2 (5 bases). CDR3 sequence (DNA): TGTGCCAGCAGAGCTCTAGCCCCTGGGGCCAACGTCCTGACTTTC. Translated, it gives CASRALAPGANVLTF.